The clone carrying this T cell receptor (beta chain) was seen a handful of times. Only in-frame clones appear in the TCRdb table, and some are missing; sequencing was by immunoSEQ multiplex PCR. Of 90,000 to 120,000 clones in the sample, roughly 85% are singletons; the top ten hold roughly 2.5%. This CDR3 is 15 amino acids long. Trimming stripped 5 bases from V and 4 bases from J, with 18 bases between. Germline values: CDR1 MNHEY, CDR2 SVGEGT. These data are taken from a study of blood T cell repertoires in COVID-19. Study overall: Spain, Italy and the United States supplied samples that represented acute and convalescent COVID-19.

Sequencing used peripheral blood. V gene TRBV6-2 or TRBV6-3 combines with J gene TRBJ2-7, with D possibly being TRBD2 (5 bases). This clonotype originated in a human donor in a cohort sampled during active COVID-19. The CDR3 bases are TGTGCCAGCAGTGCCGGCCCAGCGGAGACATACGAGCAGTACTTC. This translates into CASSAGPAETYEQYF.